The source of this T cell receptor beta chain is a study of blood T cell repertoires in COVID-19. Authors' data handling: Reference gene primer amplification in the assay estimated nucleated cell counts. TCRdb's table, derived via immunoSEQ multiplex PCR, lists solely in-frame clones and lacks some. V, J and clone size reflect that table, while D and trimming were determined from the DNA. This table has 26,000 or so clones, over 80% appearing once. J lost 7 bases, V lost 7 bases, and 13 bases had no gene match. Looked up from germline, CDR1 is WNHNN and CDR2 is SYGVQD (reference sequence). This CDR3 region has 15 residues.

This clonotype originated in a human donor in a cohort sampled during active COVID-19. The chain couples TRBV10-1 to TRBJ2-1, with 7 bases that match TRBD2. Input material: peripheral blood. CDR3 in amino acids: CASKDRDYSQNEQFF. CDR3 DNA: TGCGCCAGCAAAGACCGGGACTACTCCCAGAATGAGCAGTTCTTC.